Below, 16 T cell receptor beta chains from the same sample are listed, as sequenced in a study of radiotherapy plus CTLA-4 blockade in lung cancer (dated by TCRdb to the late 2010s). Library method: the immunoSEQ multiplex PCR assay. The table comes from immuneACCESS by way of TCRdb, which keeps in-frame sequences with V and J called. Part of the clones is missing from these tables; in studies checked, under half for an unresolved V gene and the rest for unknown reasons. Present in this sample are 52,000 or so clones, roughly 80% of which were seen just once. 3.2% of the sample is in the top ten clones. Sequences were derived from peripheral blood, sampled from a patient treated with radiotherapy plus ipilimumab. The source is a human donor with non-small cell lung cancer who had a partial response to radiotherapy plus ipilimumab.

The chain is built from TRBV18 and TRBJ2-2; 7 nucleotides line up with TRBD1. The CDR3 is made up of 16 amino acids. The V gene end was trimmed by 3 bases and the J gene end by 3 bases; junction bases not matched to a gene: 7. Germline values: CDR1 KGHSH, CDR2 LQKENI. CDR3 bases: TGTGCCAGCTCACCGCCGACAGGGTTGGACACCGGGGAGCTGTTTTTT. Amino acid sequence: CASSPPTGLDTGELFF.

The chain has TRBV7-9 and TRBJ1-2; D not resolved. Trimming removed 0 bases at V and 0 bases at J, with 11 bases between. Germline CDR1 SEHNR, CDR2 FQNEAQ (reference sequence). There are 16 residues in the CDR3. The CDR3 region is CASSLAQTDPNYGYTF. The CDR3 DNA reads TGTGCCAGCAGCTTAGCGCAAACAGATCCTAACTATGGCTACACCTTC.

This chain joins TRBV4-2 and TRBJ2-3; possible D gene TRBD2, 5 bases. The CDR3 has 15 amino acids. CDR1 is LGHNA and CDR2 is YNFKEQ in the germline V gene. Trimming removed 3 bases from V and 0 bases from J, with 10 bases in between. The CDR3 region has the DNA TGTGCCAGCAGCCAGCCGAGCGGAAGCACAGATACGCAGTATTTT. As protein: CASSQPSGSTDTQYF.

This chain links TRBV5-4 with TRBJ1-5; 9 nucleotides align to TRBD1. Germline trimming cut 4 bases from V and 1 base from J; bases unmatched to any gene: 3. Germline V lookup: CDR1 SGHNT, CDR2 YYREEE (reference sequence). The CDR3 is 15 amino acids. Here the CDR3 reads CASSRDRESNQPQHF. The DNA of the CDR3 is TGTGCCAGCAGCCGGGACAGGGAGAGCAATCAGCCCCAGCATTTT.

J is TRBJ2-7 and V is TRBV25-1, with 12 positions matching TRBD2. The CDR3 extends over 18 amino acids. The germline gives CDR1 MGHDK, CDR2 SYGVNS. Trimming at V came to 0 bases and at J to 6 bases, leaving 12 bases not matched to a gene. The CDR3 DNA reads TGTGCCAGCAGTGAATATAGGGACCCCGGACTAGCGGGGTGCGAGCAGTACTTC. Its protein is CASSEYRDPGLAGCEQYF.

This chain connects TRBV14 to TRBJ1-1; D call uncertain. Germline lookup yields CDR1 SGHDN and CDR2 FVKESK. Trimming removed 1 base at V and 10 bases at J, with 13 bases between. The CDR3 spans 13 residues. The CDR3 reads CASSQGTYRGAFF. In nucleotides, the CDR3 is TGTGCCAGCAGCCAAGGGACCTACCGGGGAGCTTTCTTT.

The chain joins TRBV4-1 to TRBJ1-2, with 10 bases fitting TRBD1. Germline V gene data show CDR1 as MGHRA and CDR2 as YSYEKL. The CDR3 totals 13 residues. Trimming cost V 7 bases and J 6 bases; bases outside gene matches: 5. The CDR3 loop is CASTTGQGDGYTF. CDR3 sequence (DNA): TGCGCCAGCACAACCGGACAGGGGGATGGCTACACCTTC.

The rearrangement links TRBV5-4 to TRBJ2-7; no reliable D call. Germline CDR1 and CDR2: SGHNT and YYREEE (reference sequence). The ends were cut back, 0 bases at V and 4 bases at J, with 8 bases in the middle. This CDR3 is built from 13 residues. Here the CDR3 DNA reads TGTGCCAGCAGCTTGGCGATGGAGTACGAGCAGTACTTC. Translating gives CASSLAMEYEQYF.

The V gene is TRBV9, the J gene TRBJ2-7, with TRBD2 matching over 10 bases. The V segment lost 0 bases and the J segment 4 bases; nucleotides outside the gene matches: 1. Germline V gene data show CDR1 as SGDLS and CDR2 as YYNGEE. The CDR3 length is 14 residues. The CDR3 DNA is TGTGCCAGCAGCGTAGAACTAGCGGGGTACGAGCAGTACTTC. It encodes CASSVELAGYEQYF.

The chain employs TRBV7-2 and TRBJ2-5; perhaps TRBD1 as D (5 bases). Germline loops: CDR1 SGHTA, CDR2 FQGNSA. Trimming shortened V by 5 bases and J by 2 bases, and 15 bases separated the two germline ends. This CDR3 region has 15 residues. The CDR3 DNA reads as TGTGCCAGCAGCCCCCGAAAGGGGCAACAAGAGACCCAGTACTTC. It yields the protein CASSPRKGQQETQYF.

J is TRBJ2-3 and V is TRBV10-3; possible D gene TRBD1, 6 bases. Trimming left V 2 bases short and J 4 bases short, with 16 bases between. Germline assignment: CDR1 ENHRY and CDR2 SYGVKD. CDR3 length equals 16 residues. This CDR3 reads CAISEPRQGPADTQYF. The CDR3 DNA follows: TGTGCCATCAGTGAGCCCCGGCAGGGGCCAGCAGATACGCAGTATTTT.

J is TRBJ2-7 and V is TRBV28; 7 bases are shared with TRBD1. The CDR3 totals 13 residues. Germline trimming cut 7 bases from V and 4 bases from J; bases unmatched to any gene: 7. Germline CDR1 is MDHEN and CDR2 is SYDVKM. CDR3 DNA: TGTGCCAGCACTACCGGGACAGATTACGAGCAGTACTTC. This codes for CASTTGTDYEQYF. The variable domain in full, completed from reference TRBV28 and TRBJ2-7, reads DVKVTQSSRYLVKRTGEKVFLECVQDMDHENMFWYRQDPGLGLRLIYFSYDVKMKEKGDIPEGYSVSREKKERFSLILESASTNQTSMYLCASTTGTDYEQYFGPGTRLTVT.

The CDR3: CASSKDKIVYEQYF. The CDR3 DNA is TGTGCCAGCAGCAAGGACAAGATCGTCTACGAGCAGTACTTC. The chain combines TRBV28 with TRBJ2-7; D might be TRBD1 (5 bases). In germline, CDR1 is MDHEN, CDR2 SYDVKM. V lost 6 bases, J lost 3 bases, and 15 bases lay in between. The length of the CDR3 is 14 residues.

The CDR3 nucleotides read TGCGCCAGCAGCGGAGGGACTGACTTCACCGGGGAGCTGTTTTTT. Translating it yields CASSGGTDFTGELFF. This chain links TRBV5-1 with TRBJ2-2; weak D call: TRBD2 (6 bases). The CDR3 is made up of 15 amino acids. CDR1 is SGHRS, CDR2 YFSETQ, per germline. With 4 bases removed from V and 4 bases from J, the gap between germline ends came to 14 bases.

By sample share, this clone is medium-sized (0.01 to 0.1%). The chain uses TRBV6-1 and TRBJ2-7; 7 nucleotides line up with TRBD1. V shed 4 bases and J 4 bases; nucleotides not matched to a gene: 10. There are 15 residues in the CDR3. Per germline, CDR1 MNHNS and CDR2 SASEGT. The CDR3 DNA follows: TGTGCCAGCAGTGGGGGACAGCGGAGCCTTTACGAGCAGTACTTC. It yields the protein CASSGGQRSLYEQYF.

This chain joins TRBV10-2 and TRBJ2-7; 12 bases map to TRBD2. V dropped 9 bases and J dropped 5; count of bases not matched to a gene: 5. The germline CDR1 and CDR2 sequences are WSHSY and SAAADI. This CDR3 spans 13 amino acids. As DNA, the CDR3 is TGCGCCAGTAAGACTAGCGGGGGCAACGAGCAGTACTTC. Its protein is CASKTSGGNEQYF.